These 19 T cell receptor beta chains came from one sample sequenced in a study of beta chain features in type 1 diabetes. The entirety of the isolated RNA underwent reverse transcription, so expressed TCRB transcripts were sequenced. The table came from immunoSEQ multiplex PCR; TCRdb's copy has only in-frame clones and leaves some out. The sample consists of about 180,000 clones, roughly an eighth of them appearing once. The specimen was central memory CD4+ T cells from blood. The receptors shown here come from a woman in her late teens or twenties in good health.

V is TRBV19 and J is TRBJ1-5; unclear D gene. With 7 bases removed from V and 3 bases from J, the gap between germline ends came to 13 bases. Germline V gives CDR1 LNHDA, CDR2 SQIVND (reference sequence). The CDR3 length is 14 residues. The CDR3 nucleotides are TGTGCCAGTACCCCTGGCACCGACAATCAGCCCCAGCATTTT. Its translation is CASTPGTDNQPQHF.

The chain carries TRBV4-2 and TRBJ2-5; 7 bases are shared with TRBD2. Germline loops: CDR1 LGHNA, CDR2 YNFKEQ. The CDR3 loop spans 15 amino acids. With V trimmed by 0 bases and J by 3 bases, 4 bases remained unmatched. Here the CDR3 DNA reads TGTGCCAGCAGCCAAGATCCTGCGGGAGAAGAGACCCAGTACTTC. Its protein is CASSQDPAGEETQYF.

With respect to this clone: The sample contains more than one DNA sequence encoding this CDR3. This sequence joins TRBV29-1 and TRBJ2-1, with 11 positions matching TRBD2. The CDR3 consists of 13 residues. Germline V gives CDR1 SQVTM, CDR2 ANQGSEA. With V trimmed by 4 bases and J by 4 bases, 0 bases remained unmatched. This chain's CDR3 is CSVGTSGYNEQFF. CDR3 coding DNA: TGCAGCGTTGGGACTAGCGGGTACAATGAGCAGTTCTTC.

The chain's CDR3 is CASSDSYQPQHF. CDR3 DNA sequence: TGTGCCAGCAGTGACAGTTACCAGCCCCAGCATTTT. This chain links TRBV2 with TRBJ1-5; D not resolved. Germline V gene sequence: CDR1 SNHLY, CDR2 FYNNEI. This CDR3 has 12 amino acids. V was shortened by 3 bases and J by 7 bases, with 7 bases between the two germline ends.

This clone occurred a few times. V is TRBV2 and J is TRBJ1-5; tentative D call: TRBD1 (5 bases). Germline values: CDR1 SNHLY, CDR2 FYNNEI. This CDR3 region has 17 residues. V was cut by 6 bases and J by 0 bases, with 18 bases left in between. This CDR3 is CASRLREGRYSNQPQHF. Here the CDR3 DNA reads TGTGCCAGCAGACTGCGAGAGGGGAGGTATAGCAATCAGCCCCAGCATTTT. The full variable domain, rest sourced from reference TRBV2 and TRBJ1-5, is EPEVTQTPSHQVTQMGQEVILRCVPISNHLYFYWYRQILGQKVEFLVSFYNNEISEKSEIFDDQFSVERPDGSNFTLKIRSTKLEDSAMYFCASRLREGRYSNQPQHFGDGTRLSIL.

This clone was seen a few times. The chain is built from TRBV4-2 and TRBJ2-1; 8 nucleotides line up with TRBD2. This CDR3 has 17 amino acids. Germline lookup yields CDR1 LGHNA and CDR2 YNFKEQ. V lost 0 bases to trimming and J lost 1 base; unmatched junction nucleotides: 5. Written as DNA, the CDR3 is TGTGCCAGCAGCCAAGATAGCCAGCGGGAGTCCTACAATGAGCAGTTCTTC. Amino acids: CASSQDSQRESYNEQFF.

This chain connects TRBV11-3 to TRBJ2-3; 7 nucleotides align to TRBD1. CDR3 size: 15 residues. The trim removed 6 bases at V and 3 bases at J, leaving 9 bases unmatched. Germline CDR1 and CDR2: SGHNT and YENEEA. CDR3 region: CASRRDRASTDTQYF. The CDR3 DNA follows: TGTGCCAGCAGACGGGACAGAGCTTCGACAGATACGCAGTATTTT. Supplemented by reference TRBV11-3 and TRBJ2-3, the full variable domain reads EAGVVQSPRYKIIEKKQPVAFWCNPISGHNTLYWYLQNLGQGPELLIRYENEEAVDDSQLPKDRFSAERLKGVDSTLKIQPAELGDSAVYLCASRRDRASTDTQYFGPGTRLTVL.

The V call is TRBV7-2, the J call TRBJ2-4; TRBD2 matches 10 bases. The CDR3 consists of 14 residues. Germline V lookup: CDR1 SGHTA, CDR2 FQGNSA. J lost 5 bases, V lost 2 bases, and 0 bases had no gene match. The CDR3 loop is CASSLTSGENIQYF. The CDR3, as DNA: TGTGCCAGCAGCTTAACTAGCGGGGAAAACATTCAGTACTTC.

This clone has more than one count but fewer than ten. The genes are TRBV2 and TRBJ1-5, with 7 nucleotides matching TRBD1. The trim removed 3 bases at V and 10 bases at J, leaving 9 bases unmatched. The germline CDR1 and CDR2 sequences are SNHLY and FYNNEI. This CDR3 spans 14 amino acids. The CDR3 here is CASSEGGQHLPQHF. The CDR3 DNA reads as TGTGCCAGCAGTGAGGGGGGACAGCACCTCCCCCAGCATTTT.

This rearrangement joins TRBV28 to TRBJ1-2, with 7 bases aligning to TRBD1. The CDR3 runs to 14 residues. J gave up 3 bases and V 10 bases, and 11 bases lay outside the gene matches. Germline-derived CDR1 and CDR2 are MDHEN and SYDVKM. CDR3 loop: CAMSRRGPYYGYTF. CDR3 in DNA: TGTGCCATGTCGCGGAGGGGGCCTTACTATGGCTACACCTTC.

This clone was counted a few times. This chain links TRBV30 with TRBJ1-1; TRBD1 agrees at 8 bases. CDR3 length: 11 residues. J lost 10 bases, V lost 2 bases, and 3 bases had no gene match. CDR1 and CDR2 from the germline V gene are GTSNPN and SVGIG (reference sequence). The CDR3 DNA is TGTGCCTGGAGTCGCGGACAGGGAGCTTTCTTT. It encodes CAWSRGQGAFF.

A few counts support this clone. The chain is built from TRBV15 and TRBJ1-4; D is uncertain. The V and J ends lost 0 bases and 10 bases respectively, with 18 bases between them. CDR3 size: 16 residues. Germline values: CDR1 LNHNV, CDR2 YYDKDF (reference sequence). The CDR3 sequence: CATSREYPLRGGKLFF. The CDR3 DNA is TGTGCCACCAGCAGAGAGTACCCTCTTCGAGGAGGAAAACTGTTTTTT.

This clone was counted a few times. This chain joins TRBV30 and TRBJ1-2, with 9 nucleotides matching TRBD1. The CDR3 contains 16 residues. Germline V CDR1 and CDR2: GTSNPN, SVGIG (reference sequence). The V and J ends lost 5 bases and 6 bases, in that order; junction bases with no gene match: 16. The CDR3 reads CAWGGTGLLGRNGYTF. The CDR3 nucleotides read TGTGCCTGGGGGGGGACAGGGCTACTCGGGAGAAATGGCTACACCTTC.

In this sample, this clone turned up a few times. V is TRBV20-1 and J is TRBJ1-3; the D is unclear. Per the germline V gene, CDR1 is DFQATT and CDR2 is SNEGSKA (reference sequence). V shed 3 bases and J shed 15 bases, with 12 bases lying between them. The CDR3 has 10 amino acids. In nucleotides, the CDR3 is TGCAGTGCTAGCGCGGAGACTCCATATTTT. Protein sequence: CSASAETPYF.

This clone has more than one count but fewer than ten. This sequence joins TRBV30 and TRBJ1-5; D unclear. The CDR3 is 13 amino acids. The V and J ends lost 0 bases and 7 bases respectively, with 10 bases between them. Looked up from germline, CDR1 is GTSNPN and CDR2 is SVGIG (reference sequence). The CDR3 DNA is TGTGCCTGGAGTGTAGCCGGAGGGCAGCCCCAGCATTTT. Translated: CAWSVAGGQPQHF.

The V gene is TRBV30, the J gene TRBJ1-1; D call uncertain. The CDR3 has 12 amino acids. Looked up from germline, CDR1 is GTSNPN and CDR2 is SVGIG (reference sequence). V lost 3 bases and J lost 0, with 5 bases in between. CDR3 region: CAWRLMNTEAFF. The CDR3 nucleotides are TGTGCCTGGAGACTTATGAACACTGAAGCTTTCTTT.

V usage is TRBV9 and J usage is TRBJ1-5; D is unclear. V was cut by 0 bases and J by 2 bases, with 6 bases left in between. Germline loops: CDR1 SGDLS, CDR2 YYNGEE. The CDR3 sequence is 14 residues long. CDR3 bases: TGTGCCAGCAGCGTAGGTTCAGGCAATCAGCCCCAGCATTTT. Its translation is CASSVGSGNQPQHF.

In its sample, this clone was seen a few times. V gene TRBV29-1 combines with J gene TRBJ2-3; D ambiguous. The CDR3 sequence is 14 residues long. Looked up from germline, CDR1 is SQVTM and CDR2 is ANQGSEA. V lost 3 bases and J lost 0, with 10 bases in between. The CDR3 region has the DNA TGCAGCGTTGAGGCTCGTTCTAGCACAGATACGCAGTATTTT. Encoded protein: CSVEARSSTDTQYF.

This clone was counted a few times. V usage is TRBV29-1 and J usage is TRBJ2-3, with TRBD2 matching 7 bases. J lost 4 bases, V lost 7 bases, and 5 bases had no gene match. The CDR3 length is 12 residues. CDR1 is SQVTM and CDR2 is ANQGSEA in the germline V gene. The CDR3 reads CSGRESADTQYF. The CDR3 nucleotides read TGCAGCGGGCGGGAGAGCGCAGATACGCAGTATTTT.